The source of this TCR beta chain is a study of blood T cell repertoires in COVID-19. Study at large: COVID-19 samples, acute and convalescent, were from the United States, Italy and Spain. In each case, the material was cDNA or gDNA derived from T cells, B-cell-depleted T cells, or PBMCs.

The CDR3 has 13 amino acids. Germline values: CDR1 MDHEN, CDR2 SYDVKM. As to this clone: One end of the junction fails to match germline, which may point to a read error.

The repertoire was sequenced with immunoSEQ multiplex PCR; TCRdb's copy has only in-frame clones and lacks some. The sample includes around 280,000 clones, approximately 86% of them seen just once. This clonotype was sampled from a woman aged 45-60 years who had recovered from COVID-19. Sequenced material: peripheral blood. The chain uses TRBV28 and TRBJ1-3, with D unclear. CDR3 amino acids: CASSRISENTIYF. DNA for the CDR3: TGTGCCAGCAGCAGGATCTCTGAAAACACCATATATTTT.